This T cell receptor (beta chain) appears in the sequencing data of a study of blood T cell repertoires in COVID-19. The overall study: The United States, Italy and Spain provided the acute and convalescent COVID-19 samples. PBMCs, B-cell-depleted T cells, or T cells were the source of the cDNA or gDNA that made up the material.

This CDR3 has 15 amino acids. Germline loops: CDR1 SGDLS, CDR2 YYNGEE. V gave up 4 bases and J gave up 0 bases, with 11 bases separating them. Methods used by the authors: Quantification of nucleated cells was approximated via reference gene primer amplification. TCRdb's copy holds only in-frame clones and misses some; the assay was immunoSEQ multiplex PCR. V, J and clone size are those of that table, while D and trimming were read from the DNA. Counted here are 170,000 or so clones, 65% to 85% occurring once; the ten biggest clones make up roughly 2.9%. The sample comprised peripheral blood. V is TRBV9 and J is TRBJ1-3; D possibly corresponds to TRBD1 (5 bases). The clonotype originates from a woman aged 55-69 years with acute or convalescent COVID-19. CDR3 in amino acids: CASSQGGASGNTIYF. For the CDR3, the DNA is TGTGCCAGCAGCCAAGGTGGGGCCTCTGGAAACACCATATATTTT.